The 11 T cell receptor beta chains listed next were all sequenced from one sample in a study of regulatory T cells in long-lasting Graves disease. Sequencing libraries for TCR beta were prepared with iRepertoire HTBI primers and Arm-PCR of CDR3 regions. MiXCR, applied by TCRdb to the multiplex PCR reads, yields one record per CDR3 protein. Of around 500,000 distinct CDR3 sequences listed, about 16% were seen once; the top ten hold just under 25%. Time point indicated: newly diagnosed GD, antithyroid drugs for less than 3 months. There was RNA extracted from PBMCs, and the TCR library was made from it. The data also belong to a second study, concerning T cells in Graves' hyperthyroidism and ophthalmopathy.

This specimen was peripheral blood mononuclear cells (PBMCs), taken at new diagnosis, from a patient treated with antithyroid drugs. The receptor source for this set is a woman aged 35 to 60 with Graves disease.

In the case of this clonotype: A much larger clone lies a single base off, so this may be a read error. The V gene is TRBV6-5, the J gene TRBJ2-7; D perhaps matches TRBD2 (5 bases). From germline, CDR1 is MNHEY and CDR2 SVGAGI. The CDR3 is made up of 12 amino acids. V was trimmed by 0 bases and J by 9 bases, leaving 9 bases between them. The CDR3 sequence is CASSYSGVGQYF. The CDR3 DNA follows: TGTGCCAGCAGTTACTCCGGGGTGGGGCAGTACTTC.

The chain employs TRBV20-1 and TRBJ1-2; D is possibly TRBD1 (5 bases). V was cut by 4 bases and J by 1 base, with 16 bases left in between. Germline CDR1 reads DFQATT; CDR2 reads SNEGSKA (reference sequence). The CDR3 length is 15 residues. CDR3 nucleotide sequence: TGCAGTGCTATATCCGACAGCAACTTTAACTATGGCTACACCTTC. Residues: CSAISDSNFNYGYTF.

This clonotype appeared a single time. This chain links TRBV6-1 with TRBJ2-5; a weak D match, TRBD2 (5 bases). This CDR3 has 17 amino acids. Trimming left V 6 bases short and J 1 base short, with 21 bases between. The germline gives CDR1 MNHNS, CDR2 SASEGT. This chain's CDR3 is CASSVGLVRGSQETQYF. As DNA, the CDR3 is TGTGCCAGCAGCGTAGGACTCGTAAGAGGGTCCCAAGAGACCCAGTACTTC.

This clonotype was recorded many times. The junction does not match germline at one end; this may be a read error. This rearrangement joins TRBV7-7 to TRBJ2-3; TRBD2 matches 7 bases. This CDR3 contains 17 residues. Germline CDR1 is SSHAT and CDR2 is FNYEAQ (reference sequence). As DNA, the CDR3 is TGTGCTAGCAGCTCCGAGTTAGGTCCACGTAGCGGGGATACGCAGTATTTT. Translated, it gives CASSSELGPRSGDTQYF.

This clonotype was seen at least ten times. The chain has TRBV28 and TRBJ1-3; a possible D gene is TRBD1 (5 bases). Trimming cost V 2 bases and J 3 bases, with 11 bases left between them. The CDR3 has 15 amino acids. CDR1 is MDHEN, CDR2 SYDVKM, per germline. The CDR3 loop is CASSLPGNLGNTIYF. DNA of the CDR3: TGTGCCAGCAGTTTACCAGGGAATCTTGGAAACACCATATATTTT. Filled out from reference TRBV28 and TRBJ1-3, the complete variable domain reads DVKVTQSSRYLVKRTGEKVFLECVQDMDHENMFWYRQDPGLGLRLIYFSYDVKMKEKGDIPEGYSVSREKKERFSLILESASTNQTSMYLCASSLPGNLGNTIYFGEGSWLTVV.

This clonotype was detected ten times or more. This chain connects TRBV28 to TRBJ1-1, with D possibly matching TRBD1 (5 bases). In germline, CDR1 is MDHEN, CDR2 SYDVKM. With 7 bases removed from V and 1 base from J, the gap between germline ends came to 16 bases. This CDR3 has 15 amino acids. The DNA for the CDR3 is TGTGCCAGCACTAATCCCGGGACCGCGAACACTGAAGCTTTCTTT. The encoded protein is CASTNPGTANTEAFF.

This clonotype was observed at least ten times. This chain uses TRBV2 with TRBJ2-1, with 12 bases lining up with TRBD2. Trimming cost V 2 bases and J 10 bases; bases outside gene matches: 6. CDR1 is SNHLY and CDR2 is FYNNEI in the germline V gene. The CDR3 has 15 residues. The CDR3 loop reads CASSETSGRTGEQFF. DNA for the CDR3: TGTGCCAGCAGTGAAACTAGCGGGAGGACTGGGGAGCAGTTCTTC.

The table lists this clonotype with many counts. The CDR3 DNA reads as TGTGCCAGCAGTGAAGCGCTTTGGGGTCAGCAGAACACCGGGGAGCTGTTTTTT. Its translation: CASSEALWGQQNTGELFF. J is TRBJ2-2 and V is TRBV2; the D is unclear. The germline V gene encodes CDR1 SNHLY and CDR2 FYNNEI. V was cut by 0 bases and J by 1 base, with 15 bases left in between. The CDR3 spans 18 residues.

In its sample, this clonotype was seen many times. This chain joins TRBV10-2 and TRBJ1-1; TRBD1 matches 7 bases. Germline CDR1 is WSHSY and CDR2 is SAAADI. This CDR3 comprises 12 residues. V gave up 6 bases and J gave up 5 bases; unmatched junction bases: 3. The DNA of the CDR3 is TGCGCCAGCAGGAGGGGGCAAACTGAAGCTTTCTTT. This gives the protein CASRRGQTEAFF.

The CDR3 here is CASSQNRPGLETNRAQYF. The CDR3 nucleotides read TGTGCCAGCAGCCAAAACAGACCGGGACTAGAGACAAATAGGGCCCAGTACTTC. The chain is built from TRBV11-2 and TRBJ2-5, with 8 bases lining up with TRBD2. The CDR3 length is 18 residues. J gave up 9 bases and V 5 bases, and 23 bases lay outside the gene matches. Per germline, CDR1 SGHAT and CDR2 FQNNGV.

The J gene is TRBJ2-1, the V gene TRBV3-1; 15 bases agree with TRBD2. The CDR3 sequence is 17 residues long. CDR1 is LGHDT and CDR2 is YNNKEL in the germline V gene (reference sequence). V shed 4 bases, J shed 8 bases, and the junction held 9 bases outside the gene matches. The CDR3 protein is CASSLRTSGGVLHEQFF. DNA of the CDR3: TGTGCCAGCAGCCTCCGGACTAGCGGGGGGGTGCTGCATGAGCAGTTCTTC.